The source of this T cell receptor beta chain is a study of OX40 agonist ivuxolimab in advanced cancers. This clone was observed once. Repertoires were generated with immunoSEQ multiplex PCR, while TCRdb's copy carries only in-frame clones and drops some. The sample holds 55,000 to 80,000 clones, about 90% seen once. The TCR comes from an adult with an advanced solid tumor such as melanoma, head and neck, liver or kidney cancer. The sample here was CD4+ or CD8+ T cells sorted from blood, taken in a trial of the OX40 agonist ivuxolimab.

CDR3 amino acids: CASSQQGAGNTIYF. CDR3 sequence (DNA): TGTGCCAGCAGCCAGCAGGGAGCTGGAAACACCATATATTTT. The chain joins TRBV14 to TRBJ1-3, with a weak D call TRBD1 (5 bases). The CDR3 consists of 14 residues. Germline V CDR1 and CDR2: SGHDN, FVKESK. Trimming removed 3 bases from V and 2 bases from J, with 8 bases in between.